This record looks at one T cell receptor beta chain sequence and its context. This specimen includes other DNA sequences encoding the same CDR3. This specimen belongs to a study of blood T cell repertoires in COVID-19. The wider study: Specimens from acute and convalescent COVID-19 originated in the United States, Italy and Spain. The cDNA or gDNA used as material had been derived from T cells, B-cell-depleted T cells, or PBMCs.

Original processing notes: Estimated nucleated cell counts came from reference gene primer amplification. Measured with immunoSEQ multiplex PCR; TCRdb has only the in-frame clones, and not every one. Clonal size and the V and J genes are those of that table, whereas D and trimming came from the DNA. The sample holds about 320,000 clones; 90% are singletons and the top ten take around 3.9%. The CDR3 covers 13 residues. Germline V gene sequence: CDR1 SGHRS, CDR2 YFSETQ. V was trimmed by 2 bases and J by 3 bases, leaving 6 bases between them. Exposed enrollees had met someone with a PCR-confirmed or clinician-diagnosed COVID-19 case at some point within the 2 weeks before study entry.

The origin of this receptor is a young woman who had been exposed to COVID-19. V usage is TRBV5-1 and J usage is TRBJ1-3; D remains ambiguous. Sequenced sample: PBMCs or T cells enriched from blood (not recorded which). The CDR3 is CASSFQDGNTIYF. CDR3 sequence (DNA): TGCGCCAGCAGCTTCCAGGATGGAAACACCATATATTTT.